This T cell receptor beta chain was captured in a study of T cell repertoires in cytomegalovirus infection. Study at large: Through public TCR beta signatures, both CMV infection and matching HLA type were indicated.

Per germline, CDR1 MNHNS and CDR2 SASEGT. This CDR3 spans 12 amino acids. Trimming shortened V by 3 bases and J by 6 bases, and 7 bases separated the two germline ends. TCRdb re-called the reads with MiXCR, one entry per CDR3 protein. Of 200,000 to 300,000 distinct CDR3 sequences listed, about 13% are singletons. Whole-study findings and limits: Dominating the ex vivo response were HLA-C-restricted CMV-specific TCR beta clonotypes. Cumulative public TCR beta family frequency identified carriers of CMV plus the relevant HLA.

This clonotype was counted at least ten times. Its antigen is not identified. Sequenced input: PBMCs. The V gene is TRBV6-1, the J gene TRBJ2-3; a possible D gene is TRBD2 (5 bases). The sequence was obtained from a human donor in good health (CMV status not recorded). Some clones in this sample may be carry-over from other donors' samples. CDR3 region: CASSERVDTQYF. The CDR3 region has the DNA TGTGCCAGCAGTGAGAGGGTGGATACGCAGTATTTT.